What follows are 15 T cell receptor beta chains derived from one specimen sequenced in a study of tumor and adjacent non-tumor tissue in lung cancer. This sample's RNA came from whole unsorted tissue. TCRbeta libraries were built with three rounds of nested PCR, modified from ARM-PCR. TCRdb ran MiXCR on the multiplex PCR reads and lists one entry per CDR3 protein. The profile shows tens of thousands of distinct CDR3 sequences, around 70% of them singletons. The sequenced sample was lung tumor tissue. Receptor source: a woman in her seventies with non-small cell lung cancer.

This clonotype was recorded once. Lacking the conserved final phenylalanine or tryptophan, this CDR3 likely reflects a read error. The chain is built from TRBV29-1 and TRBJ2-3; 7 bases agree with TRBD1. V lost 6 bases to trimming and J lost 0 bases; unmatched junction nucleotides: 6. Germline V lookup: CDR1 SQVTM, CDR2 ANQGSEA. The CDR3 loop spans 14 amino acids. The CDR3 loop is CSVGDRVSTDTQYS. The CDR3 coding sequence is TGCAGCGTGGGAGACAGGGTTAGCACAGATACGCAGTATTCT.

This clonotype showed up many times. V usage is TRBV20-1 and J usage is TRBJ2-7; 10 bases agree with TRBD1. There are 14 residues in the CDR3. J gave up 0 bases and V 5 bases, and 4 bases lay outside the gene matches. The germline V gene has CDR1 DFQATT and CDR2 SNEGSKA (reference sequence). Here the CDR3 reads CSAGTGASSYEQYF. DNA of the CDR3: TGCAGTGCTGGGACAGGGGCTAGCTCCTACGAGCAGTACTTC.

This chain joins TRBV29-1 and TRBJ2-3; TRBD2 might be the D (6 bases). CDR1 is SQVTM and CDR2 is ANQGSEA in the germline V gene. The CDR3 length is 15 residues. V was pared by 7 bases and J by 4 bases, with 21 bases between. The CDR3 DNA reads as TGCAGCGCTGCAGGACTACCTGGAGTGCCAGATACGCAGTATTTT. This encodes CSAAGLPGVPDTQYF.

This clonotype was seen a single time. The rearrangement uses TRBV11-2 and TRBJ2-1, with TRBD2 matching over 8 bases. The J call is in doubt because the DNA end fits TRBJ2-7 better. The CDR3 is made up of 15 amino acids. Germline V lookup: CDR1 SGHAT, CDR2 FQNNGV. This CDR3 is CASSPEGGRNNEQYF. CDR3 sequence (DNA): TGTGCCAGCAGTCCCGAAGGCGGGAGGAATAATGAGCAGTACTTC.

J is TRBJ2-5 and V is TRBV12-3 or TRBV12-4; D perhaps matches TRBD2 (5 bases). The CDR3 extends over 14 amino acids. Deletions cut 11 bases from V and 4 bases from J, with 20 bases between. CDR3 protein: CAWSRLMAGETQYF. Written as DNA, the CDR3 is TGTGCCTGGAGCCGCTTAATGGCGGGAGAGACCCAGTACTTC.

With regard to this clonotype: The CDR3 end shows no conserved phenylalanine or tryptophan, and so a read error is likely. The V call is TRBV6-5, the J call TRBJ2-7, with 12 bases identical to TRBD2. This CDR3 is built from 16 residues. V trimming: 0 bases; J trimming: 5 bases; junction bases outside the gene matches: 5. Germline V gene sequence: CDR1 MNHEY, CDR2 SVGAGI. CDR3 nucleotide sequence: TGTGCCAGCAGTTACTCGGCTAGCGGGAGGGGAGACGAGCAGTACTTA. As protein: CASSYSASGRGDEQYL.

This clonotype was seen many times. As DNA, the CDR3 is TGTGCCAGCAGCTTGAACAGGTTGAATGAGCAGTTCTTC. The encoded protein is CASSLNRLNEQFF. The rearrangement joins TRBV11-3 to TRBJ2-1; a weak D match, TRBD1 (5 bases). The CDR3 is 13 amino acids. The V gene's germline CDR1 is SGHNT and CDR2 YENEEA. Trimming left V 3 bases short and J 7 bases short, with 10 bases between.

V usage is TRBV6-5 and J usage is TRBJ1-5; D gene ambiguous. The CDR3 is made up of 15 amino acids. CDR1 and CDR2 from the germline V gene are MNHEY and SVGAGI. The CDR3 region is CASQPWAVGNQPQHF. In DNA, the CDR3 is TGTGCTAGCCAGCCCTGGGCTGTGGGCAATCAGCCCCAGCATTTT.

As regards this clonotype: An end of the junction differs from the germline gene, which may be a read error. The genes are TRBV29-1 and TRBJ2-5; D remains unclear. This CDR3 has 14 amino acids. Looked up from germline, CDR1 is SQVTM and CDR2 is ANQGSEA. This chain's CDR3 is CRVVATQLQETQYF. CDR3 nucleotide sequence: TGCAGGGTTGTGGCGACACAACTCCAAGAGACCCAGTATTTC.

As to this clonotype: A junction boundary mismatches the germline segment, possibly from a read error. The V gene is TRBV28, the J gene TRBJ2-7; D remains ambiguous. This CDR3 contains 17 residues. Per the germline V gene, CDR1 is MDHEN and CDR2 is SYDVKM. This chain's CDR3 is CASSLALPPDVSYEQYF. CDR3 nucleotides: TGTGCCAGTAGTTTGGCCCTCCCTCCCGACGTGTCCTACGAGCAGTACTTC.

The genes are TRBV28 and TRBJ2-1; 8 bases fit TRBD2. Germline loops: CDR1 MDHEN, CDR2 SYDVKM. V lost 10 bases and J lost 13; bases outside the gene matches: 24. CDR3 length equals 16 residues. CDR3 nucleotides: TGTGCCAACTGTTTATTCGCCACTAGCGGAGGAAGGACCCAGTTCTTC. Encoded protein: CANCLFATSGGRTQFF.

This clonotype was picked up many times. This sequence joins TRBV12-3 or TRBV12-4 and TRBJ2-3; 8 nucleotides match TRBD2. CDR3 length: 13 amino acids. J lost 7 bases, V lost 1 base, and 1 base had no gene match. The CDR3 loop reads CASSLGTSNTQYF. Here the CDR3 DNA reads TGTGCCAGCAGTTTAGGGACTAGCAATACGCAGTATTTT.

With regard to this clonotype: Germline and junction disagree at one end, which may indicate a read error. The V gene is TRBV6-5, the J gene TRBJ2-7; 10 nucleotides agree with TRBD1. Germline V lookup: CDR1 MNHEY, CDR2 SVGAGI. This CDR3 comprises 15 residues. CDR3 DNA sequence: TGTACCAGCACACCACGGGACAGGGGTTCCTACAAGCAGTACTTC. This encodes CTSTPRDRGSYKQYF.

Turning to this clonotype: At one boundary the junction diverges from the germline segment, which might be a read error. The V gene is TRBV4-1, the J gene TRBJ2-3, with no clear D. Per the germline V gene, CDR1 is MGHRA and CDR2 is YSYEKL. The CDR3 extends over 14 amino acids. CDR3 region: CASSLNGDTDAQYF. For the CDR3, the DNA is TGCGCCAGCAGCCTCAATGGGGATACAGATGCGCAATATTTT.

Details on this clonotype: In this CDR3 the conserved last residue, phenylalanine or tryptophan, is missing, so a read error is likely. V usage is TRBV29-1 and J usage is TRBJ2-6; a weak D match, TRBD1 (7 bases). The germline V gene has CDR1 SQVTM and CDR2 ANQGSEA. The CDR3 sequence is 18 residues long. The CDR3: CSIEDAGQWVSGANVLTL. The DNA of the CDR3 is TGCAGCATTGAAGATGCGGGACAGTGGGTATCAGGGGCCAACGTCCTGACTTTA.